The T cell receptor beta chain under discussion was sequenced for a study of blood T cell repertoires in COVID-19. Whole-study context: Acute-phase and convalescent COVID-19 samples originated in the United States, Italy and Spain. Nucleic acid was either cDNA or gDNA, and it came from T cells, B-cell-depleted T cells, or PBMCs.

The CDR3 is 15 residues long. V shed 1 base and J shed 3 bases, with 9 bases lying between them. Per the germline V gene, CDR1 is MGHDK and CDR2 is SYGVNS. TCRdb's copy holds only in-frame clones and misses some; the assay was immunoSEQ multiplex PCR. In the table there are about 91,000 clones, around 90% of which are singletons. The source material was peripheral blood. This TCR came from a man between 65 and 80 years old with acute or convalescent COVID-19. The rearrangement uses TRBV25-1 and TRBJ2-2; D not resolved. CDR3: CASSEFDTDTGELFF. The CDR3 DNA sequence: TGTGCCAGCAGTGAATTCGACACCGACACCGGGGAGCTGTTTTTT.